Listed below are T cell receptor beta chains from one sample, sequenced in a study of cytomegalovirus exposure and HLA in healthy donors. Produced via immunoSEQ multiplex PCR; TCRdb's table is partial and in-frame only. The sample lists about 50,000 clones; about three quarters were seen once. Sequencing was performed on PBMCs. Receptors originate from a woman in her forties or fifties in good health and CMV-seronegative. Both conserved end residues are part of each CDR3. The size entry is marked missing in some rows and otherwise reads once, few, many or a size class.

V gene,clone size,CDR3 protein
TRBV6-1,few,CASTSTGGAGDTQYF
TRBV30,.,CAWRGQGGYEQYF
TRBV2,few,CASSPGGAVSLNEQFF
TRBV19,once,CASKPANTGELFF
TRBV7-3,.,CASSFEVSYNEQFF
TRBV28,.,CASSSQTWAVFAEAFF
TRBV7-9,.,CASSLADRKETQYF
TRBV7-2,.,CASRNSGTMRGQFF
TRBV7-9,.,CASSPGTFNYGYTF
TRBV11-2,few,CASSLEGRHAVDEQFF
TRBV2,.,CASSEDGGVYNEQFF
TRBV7-8,.,CASSLGSAGGSGELFF
TRBV30,.,CAWSLSSYGYTF
TRBV30,medium-sized,CAWRGRGGSEKLFF
TRBV7-9,.,CASSFHRGNSYEQYF
TRBV30,.,CAWSLGPYYEQYF
TRBV19,.,CASTPQGATNEKLFF
TRBV4-1,once,CASRTSGSGTGELFF
TRBV28,.,CASSLPTTSGRADETQYF
TRBV19,.,CASSTQGESYEQYF
TRBV19,few,CASRPSGASSSEKLFF
TRBV5-1,.,CASSLAGTSHNEQFF
TRBV14,.,CASSREHEQYF